This T cell receptor beta chain comes out of a study of radiotherapy plus CTLA-4 blockade in lung cancer. Looking at the study overall: Objective responses were seen in roughly 20% of patients, disease control in about 30%.

Libraries were prepared by immunoSEQ multiplex PCR; TCRdb keeps only in-frame clonotypes and omits some of them. The repertoire consists of around 95,000 clones, with 83% occurring once and the leading ten covering roughly 0.84%. Treatment of patients with chemo-refractory metastatic non-small-cell lung cancer consisted of focal radiation plus CTLA-4 blockade with ipilimumab. The V gene's germline CDR1 is MDHEN and CDR2 SYDVKM. The CDR3 is 12 residues long. The V and J ends lost 10 bases and 2 bases respectively, with 11 bases between them. This chain uses TRBV28 with TRBJ1-2; D gene unclear. Sequencing used peripheral blood, obtained from a patient treated with radiotherapy plus ipilimumab. This TCR was sampled from a human donor with non-small cell lung cancer who had stable disease on radiotherapy plus ipilimumab. CDR3: CATFLPNYGYTF. DNA for the CDR3: TGTGCCACCTTCCTCCCCAACTATGGCTACACCTTC.